This T cell receptor beta chain came from a study of cytomegalovirus exposure and HLA in healthy donors. Of note for this clone: What it binds is unknown. The germline gene is not matched at one end of the junction; a read error may be the cause.

PCR was performed using 60 Vbeta and 13 Jbeta primers. Repertoires were generated with immunoSEQ multiplex PCR, while TCRdb's copy carries only in-frame clones and drops some. The table shows about 160,000 clones, with more than 75% occurring only once. The study, taken as a whole, reports: Previously analyzed data showed that most TCR beta V segments were productive at a frequency of about 90% or about 30%. Cytomegalovirus status was reportedly diagnosed by the classifier with high sensitivity and specificity. The later analysis indicated that the majority of CMV-associated TCR beta chains appeared HLA-restricted. Apart from CMV serostatus, no immune exposure information was available.

The CDR3 contains 13 residues. The V gene's germline CDR1 is MNHEY and CDR2 SVGAGI. V gene TRBV6-5 combines with J gene TRBJ1-5; the match to TRBD1 covers 9 bases. Sequenced: PBMCs. This clonotype was sampled from a young man in good health and CMV-seropositive. CDR3 bases: TGTGCCAGCAGTACAGGGGGCAAACAGCCCCAGCATTTT. As protein: CASSTGGKQPQHF.